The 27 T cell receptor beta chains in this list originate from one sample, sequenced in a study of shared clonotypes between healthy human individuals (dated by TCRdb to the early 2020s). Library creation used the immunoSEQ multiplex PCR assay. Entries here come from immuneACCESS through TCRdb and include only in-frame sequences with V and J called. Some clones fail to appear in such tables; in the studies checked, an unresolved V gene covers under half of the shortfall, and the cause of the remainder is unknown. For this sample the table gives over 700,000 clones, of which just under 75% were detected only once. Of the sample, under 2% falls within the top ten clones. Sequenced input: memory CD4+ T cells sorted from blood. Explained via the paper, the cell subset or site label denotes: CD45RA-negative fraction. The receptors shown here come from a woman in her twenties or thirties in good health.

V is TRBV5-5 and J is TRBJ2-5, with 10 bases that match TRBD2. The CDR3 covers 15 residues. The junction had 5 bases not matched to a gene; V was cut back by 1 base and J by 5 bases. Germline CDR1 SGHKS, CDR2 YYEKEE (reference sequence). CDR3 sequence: CASSLPSGSGETQYF. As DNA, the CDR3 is TGTGCCAGCAGCTTGCCTAGCGGGAGCGGCGAGACCCAGTACTTC.

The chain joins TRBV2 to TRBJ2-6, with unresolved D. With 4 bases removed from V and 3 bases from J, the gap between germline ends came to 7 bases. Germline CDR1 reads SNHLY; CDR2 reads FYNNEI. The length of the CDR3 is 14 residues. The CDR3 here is CASSVSRGANVLTF. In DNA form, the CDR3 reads TGTGCCAGCAGTGTATCGCGTGGGGCCAACGTCCTGACTTTC.

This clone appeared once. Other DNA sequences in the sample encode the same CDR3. The CDR3, as DNA: TGCGCCAGCAGCCGAGGACTAGTCGATGAGCAGTTCTTC. Protein: CASSRGLVDEQFF. The rearrangement links TRBV4-1 to TRBJ2-1, with 7 bases aligning to TRBD2. Trimming took 4 bases from V and 8 from J; bases not matched to a gene: 5. Germline V gene data show CDR1 as MGHRA and CDR2 as YSYEKL. The CDR3 runs to 13 residues.

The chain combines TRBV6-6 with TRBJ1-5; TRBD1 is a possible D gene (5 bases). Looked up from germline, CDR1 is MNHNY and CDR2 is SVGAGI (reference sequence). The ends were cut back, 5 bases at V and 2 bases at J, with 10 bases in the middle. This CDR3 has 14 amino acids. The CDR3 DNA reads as TGTGCCAGCAGTCGGGACGGGGGCAATCAGCCCCAGCATTTT. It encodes CASSRDGGNQPQHF.

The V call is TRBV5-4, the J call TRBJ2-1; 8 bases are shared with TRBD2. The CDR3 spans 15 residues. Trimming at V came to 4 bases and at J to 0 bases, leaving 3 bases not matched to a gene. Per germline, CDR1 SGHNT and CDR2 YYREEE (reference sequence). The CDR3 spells CASSPTSDSYNEQFF. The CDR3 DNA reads TGTGCCAGCAGCCCGACTAGCGACTCCTACAATGAGCAGTTCTTC.

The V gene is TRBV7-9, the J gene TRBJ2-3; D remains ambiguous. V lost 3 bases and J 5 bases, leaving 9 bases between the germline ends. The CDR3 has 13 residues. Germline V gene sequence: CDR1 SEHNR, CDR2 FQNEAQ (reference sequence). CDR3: CASSFREEDTQYF. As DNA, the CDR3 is TGTGCCAGCAGCTTTAGGGAAGAAGATACGCAGTATTTT.

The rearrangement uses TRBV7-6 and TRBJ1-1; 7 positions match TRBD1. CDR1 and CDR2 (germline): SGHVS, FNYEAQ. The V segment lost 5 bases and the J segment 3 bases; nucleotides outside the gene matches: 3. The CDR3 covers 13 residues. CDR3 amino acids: CASSQGEDTEAFF. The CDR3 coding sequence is TGTGCCAGCAGCCAGGGGGAGGACACTGAAGCTTTCTTT.

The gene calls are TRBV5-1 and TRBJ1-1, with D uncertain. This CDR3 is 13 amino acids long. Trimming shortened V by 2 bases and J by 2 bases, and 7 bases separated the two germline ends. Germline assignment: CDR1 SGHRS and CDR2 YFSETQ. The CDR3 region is CASSFIGNTEAFF. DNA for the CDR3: TGCGCCAGCAGCTTCATTGGAAACACTGAAGCTTTCTTT.

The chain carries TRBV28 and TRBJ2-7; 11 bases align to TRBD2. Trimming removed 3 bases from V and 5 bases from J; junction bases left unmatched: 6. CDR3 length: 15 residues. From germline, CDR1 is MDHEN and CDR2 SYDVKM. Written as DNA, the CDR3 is TGTGCCAGCAGTTTCTTAGCGGGAGGGCGCCACGAGCAGTACTTC. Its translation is CASSFLAGGRHEQYF.

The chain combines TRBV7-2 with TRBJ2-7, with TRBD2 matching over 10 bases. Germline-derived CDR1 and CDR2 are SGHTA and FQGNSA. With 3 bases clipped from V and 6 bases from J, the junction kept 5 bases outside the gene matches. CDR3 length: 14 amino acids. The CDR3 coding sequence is TGTGCCAGCAGCTTGGGACTAGCGAGTGGCGAGCAGTACTTC. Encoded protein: CASSLGLASGEQYF. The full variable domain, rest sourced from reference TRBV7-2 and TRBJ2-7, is GAGVSQSPSNKVTEKGKDVELRCDPISGHTALYWYRQSLGQGLEFLIYFQGNSAPDKSGLPSDRFSAERTGGSVSTLTIQRTQQEDSAVYLCASSLGLASGEQYFGPGTRLTVT.

CDR3 sequence (DNA): TGCGCCAGCAGCTCCTTGAGAGGGTTCGACGAGCAGTACTTC. Protein sequence: CASSSLRGFDEQYF. This chain connects TRBV5-1 to TRBJ2-7, with D possibly being TRBD2 (5 bases). The CDR3 sequence is 14 residues long. Trimming left V 3 bases short and J 5 bases short, with 15 bases between. Germline lookup yields CDR1 SGHRS and CDR2 YFSETQ.

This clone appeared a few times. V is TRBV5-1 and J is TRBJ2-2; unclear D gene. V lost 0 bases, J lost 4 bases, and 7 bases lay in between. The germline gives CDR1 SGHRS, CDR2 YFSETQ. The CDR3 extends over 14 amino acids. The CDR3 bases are TGCGCCAGCAGCTTGGTCGCCGGCACCGGGGAGCTGTTTTTT. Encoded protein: CASSLVAGTGELFF.

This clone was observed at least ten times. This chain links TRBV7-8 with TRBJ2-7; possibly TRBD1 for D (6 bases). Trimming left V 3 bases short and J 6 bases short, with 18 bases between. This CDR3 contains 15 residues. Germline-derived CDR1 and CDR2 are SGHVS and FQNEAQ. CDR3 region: CASSLVQGSGGEQYF. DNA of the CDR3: TGTGCCAGCAGCTTGGTACAGGGATCTGGGGGCGAGCAGTACTTC.

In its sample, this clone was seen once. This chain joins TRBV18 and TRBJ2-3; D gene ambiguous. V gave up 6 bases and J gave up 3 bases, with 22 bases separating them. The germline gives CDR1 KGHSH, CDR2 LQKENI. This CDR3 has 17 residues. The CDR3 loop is CASSQDNRAVLTDTQYF. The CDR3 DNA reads TGTGCCAGCTCGCAGGATAATAGGGCGGTTTTGACAGATACGCAGTATTTT.

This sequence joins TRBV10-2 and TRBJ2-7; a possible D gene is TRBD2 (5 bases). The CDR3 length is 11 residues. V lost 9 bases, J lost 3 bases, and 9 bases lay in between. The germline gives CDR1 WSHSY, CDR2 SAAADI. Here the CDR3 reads CASSEGYEQYF. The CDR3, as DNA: TGCGCCAGTTCCGAGGGCTACGAGCAGTACTTC.

The CDR3 DNA sequence: TGTGCCAGCAGTTACGCCGCCAGTAACTATGGCTACACCTTC. This codes for CASSYAASNYGYTF. The rearrangement links TRBV6-5 to TRBJ1-2; no clear D. Trimming shortened V by 2 bases and J by 1 base, and 8 bases separated the two germline ends. Germline loops: CDR1 MNHEY, CDR2 SVGAGI. This CDR3 region has 14 residues.

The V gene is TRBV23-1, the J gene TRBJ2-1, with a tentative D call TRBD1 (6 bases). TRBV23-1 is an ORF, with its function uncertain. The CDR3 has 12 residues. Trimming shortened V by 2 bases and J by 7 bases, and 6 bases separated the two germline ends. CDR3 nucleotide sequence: TGCGCCAGCAGTCAAGGACAGAATGAGCAGTTCTTC. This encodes CASSQGQNEQFF.

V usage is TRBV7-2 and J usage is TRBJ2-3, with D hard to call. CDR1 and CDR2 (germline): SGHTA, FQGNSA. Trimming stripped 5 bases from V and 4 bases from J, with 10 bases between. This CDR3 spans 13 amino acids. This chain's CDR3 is CASSVYFSDTQYF. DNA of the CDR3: TGTGCCAGCAGCGTATACTTCTCAGATACGCAGTATTTT.

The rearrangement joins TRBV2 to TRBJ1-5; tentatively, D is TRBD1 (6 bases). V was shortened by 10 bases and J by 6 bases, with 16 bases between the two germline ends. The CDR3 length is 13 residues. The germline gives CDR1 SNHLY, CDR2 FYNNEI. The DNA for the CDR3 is TGTGCCACCAGGCTGGGGGGCCGTCAGCCCCAGCATTTT. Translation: CATRLGGRQPQHF.

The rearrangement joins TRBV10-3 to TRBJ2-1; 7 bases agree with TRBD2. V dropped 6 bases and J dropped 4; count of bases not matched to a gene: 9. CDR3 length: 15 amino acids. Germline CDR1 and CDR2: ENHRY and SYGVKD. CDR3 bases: TGTGCCATCAGGGCCGGCGGGAGTTTGTACAATGAGCAGTTCTTC. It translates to CAIRAGGSLYNEQFF.

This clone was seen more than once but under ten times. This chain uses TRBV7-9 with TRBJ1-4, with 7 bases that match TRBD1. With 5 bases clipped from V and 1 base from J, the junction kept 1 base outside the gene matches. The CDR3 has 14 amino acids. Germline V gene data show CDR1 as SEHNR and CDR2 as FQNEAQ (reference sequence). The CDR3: CASSHRGTNEKLFF. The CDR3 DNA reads TGTGCCAGCAGCCACAGGGGAACTAATGAAAAACTGTTTTTT.

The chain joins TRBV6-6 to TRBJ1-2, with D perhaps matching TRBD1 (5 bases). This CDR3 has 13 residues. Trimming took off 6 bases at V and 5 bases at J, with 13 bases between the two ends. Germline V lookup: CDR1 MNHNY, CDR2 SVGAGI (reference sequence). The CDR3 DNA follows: TGTGCCAGCAGCCCCGTTGAGGGGTATGGCTACACCTTC. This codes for CASSPVEGYGYTF.

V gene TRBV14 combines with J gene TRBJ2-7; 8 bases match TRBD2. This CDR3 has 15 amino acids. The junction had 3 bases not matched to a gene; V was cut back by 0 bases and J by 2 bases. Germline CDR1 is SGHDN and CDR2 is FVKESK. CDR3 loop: CASSQDLGGAYEQYF. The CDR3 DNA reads TGTGCCAGCAGCCAAGATCTCGGGGGGGCCTACGAGCAGTACTTC.

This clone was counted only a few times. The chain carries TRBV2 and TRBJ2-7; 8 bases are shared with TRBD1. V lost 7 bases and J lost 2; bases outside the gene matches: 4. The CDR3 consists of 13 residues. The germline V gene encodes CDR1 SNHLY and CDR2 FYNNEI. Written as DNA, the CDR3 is TGTGCCAGCAAGAGACAGGGGACCTACGAGCAGTACTTC. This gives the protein CASKRQGTYEQYF.

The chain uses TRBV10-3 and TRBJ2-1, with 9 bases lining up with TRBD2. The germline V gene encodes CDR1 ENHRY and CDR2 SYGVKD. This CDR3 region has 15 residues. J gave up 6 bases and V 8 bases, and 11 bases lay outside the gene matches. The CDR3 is CAIGTGLAKSNEQFF. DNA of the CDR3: TGTGCCATCGGCACTGGACTAGCGAAGAGCAATGAGCAGTTCTTC.

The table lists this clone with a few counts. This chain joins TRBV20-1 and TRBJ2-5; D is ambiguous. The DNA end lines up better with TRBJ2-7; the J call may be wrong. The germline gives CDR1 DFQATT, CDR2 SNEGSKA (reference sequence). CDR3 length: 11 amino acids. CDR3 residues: CSASDNYEQYF. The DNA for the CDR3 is TGCAGTGCCTCTGACAACTACGAGCAGTACTTC.

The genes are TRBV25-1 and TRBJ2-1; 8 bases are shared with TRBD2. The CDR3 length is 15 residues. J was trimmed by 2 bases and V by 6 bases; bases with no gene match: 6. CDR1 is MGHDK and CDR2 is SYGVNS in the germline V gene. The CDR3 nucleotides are TGTGCCAGCAGCTCAGCGGGAGTCCCCTACAATGAGCAGTTCTTC. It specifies CASSSAGVPYNEQFF.